The rows below give T cell receptor beta chains drawn from one sample of a study of monozygotic twins with inflammatory bowel disease. Reanalyzing the 5' RACE reads, TCRdb keeps one entry per CDR3 protein, without DNA. The data show around 400,000 distinct CDR3 sequences, and the top ten clones hold approximately 2.3%. What was sequenced was blood. Receptors were obtained from a human donor with ulcerative colitis or Crohn's disease, or a healthy co-twin of an affected twin (not recorded which). The CDR3 runs from the conserved cysteine through the conserved F or W.

j_gene | v_gene | CDR3aa
TRBJ2-5 | TRBV18 | CASSQREHQETQYF
TRBJ2-3 | TRBV7-2 | CASSRGGTATDTQYF
TRBJ1-1 | TRBV4-3 | CASSQTRFTEAFF
TRBJ2-7 | TRBV7-9 | CASSMRQGLRYEQYF
TRBJ2-1 | TRBV7-8 | CASSLIPGTSGSLSYNEQFF
TRBJ1-6 | TRBV21-1 | CASSAGMLTSPLHF
TRBJ1-2 | TRBV30 | CAWGDRGLDGYTF
TRBJ2-2 | TRBV12-3/TRBV12-4 | CASSLAPLPNTGELFF
TRBJ1-1 | TRBV4-1 | CASSQETGGLIVTEAFF
TRBJ1-1 | TRBV20-1 | CSARPATGHPNTEAFF
TRBJ1-1 | TRBV5-5 | CASSSGTLNTEAFF
TRBJ2-3 | TRBV10-3 | CAISGPQFTFQGKSTDTQYF
TRBJ1-5 | TRBV28 | CASSFGVNQPQHF
TRBJ2-7 | TRBV7-2 | CASSSTGLAWSYEQYF
TRBJ1-1 | TRBV5-1 | CASSASGGGTEAFF
TRBJ1-4 | TRBV5-1 | CASSDTGTNEKLFF
TRBJ1-1 | TRBV6-1 | CAGGDYGEAFF
TRBJ2-1 | TRBV11-2 | CASSLGLWDEQFF
TRBJ2-2 | TRBV6-1 | CASKAGPNTGELFF
TRBJ2-7 | TRBV28 | CASSLYQSASYEQYF
TRBJ2-3 | TRBV10-2 | CASSEEQGIGTDTQYF
TRBJ2-7 | TRBV4-2 | CASSQGERQGHGSYEQYF
TRBJ1-5 | TRBV3-1 | CAGSQIGGYNQPQHF
TRBJ1-5 | TRBV19 | CASSWEISEPQHF
TRBJ2-5 | TRBV11-2 | CASSRPGTSGGRAYETQYF
TRBJ2-1 | TRBV7-2 | CASSFSGSNYNEQFF
TRBJ2-7 | TRBV10-3 | CAIGPGQSTAYEQYF
TRBJ2-1 | TRBV6-1 | CASRAAGALDNEQFF
TRBJ2-7 | TRBV5-1 | CASSLFRGSYEQYF
TRBJ1-5 | TRBV5-1 | CASSSDSNQPQHF
TRBJ2-1 | TRBV3-1 | CASSQATGYEQFF
TRBJ2-7 | TRBV5-4 | CASSSSAKDEQYF
TRBJ2-1 | TRBV3-1 | CASSQATGTSGGEQFF
TRBJ2-1 | TRBV28 | CASRGTGKNEQFF
TRBJ2-2 | TRBV27 | CASSPAGLVSGELFF
TRBJ2-3 | TRBV19 | CASSTRGKSRGTDTQYF
TRBJ1-3 | TRBV5-1 | CASSPGTAGNTIYF
TRBJ2-7 | TRBV29-1 | CSVEDRTEQYF
TRBJ1-1 | TRBV6-2/TRBV6-3 | CASSLTGGVSEAFF
TRBJ2-2 | TRBV7-9 | CASSPTGGRTGELFF
TRBJ2-7 | TRBV9 | CASSPHTGSYEQYF
TRBJ2-5 | TRBV7-2 | CASGLRGWEETQYF
TRBJ2-1 | TRBV3-1 | CASSQAGLLAGGDEQFF
TRBJ2-3 | TRBV5-1 | CASSFPSTDTQYF
TRBJ2-7 | TRBV18 | CASSTAALAGTGVSFEQYF
TRBJ2-3 | TRBV7-2 | CASSLKLAGSTDTQYF
TRBJ1-2 | TRBV10-3 | CAMGGGATNYGYTF
TRBJ2-3 | TRBV6-5 | CASSYGLAAPDTQYF
TRBJ1-1 | TRBV7-9 | CASSLYEGTEAFF
TRBJ2-1 | TRBV5-5 | CASSRRGPYDEQFF
TRBJ2-7 | TRBV7-2 | CASSLNGGASSYEQYF
TRBJ2-2 | TRBV2 | CAGRSSGSEVTGELFF
TRBJ2-3 | TRBV11-2 | CASSRVAGGLRPTDTQYF
TRBJ2-5 | TRBV30 | CAWTRLAVQETQYF
TRBJ2-4 | TRBV20-1 | CSARDDREAKNIQYF
TRBJ2-3 | TRBV5-1 | CASSLGLARGPADTQYF
TRBJ2-1 | TRBV9 | CASSPPSGRTYYNEQFF